This is a list of T cell receptor beta chains from one sample in a study of identical twins. TCRdb re-analysed the 5' RACE reads in MiXCR, keeping a single row per CDR3 protein. The sample holds 460,000 or so distinct CDR3 sequences; 14% are singletons and the top ten take over 0.5%. The same sample was also studied in work on yellow fever vaccine responses in identical twins.

The sample comprised CD4+ T cells sorted from blood. The receptors were sampled from a woman aged 18-29 years in good health. Both conserved end residues are part of each CDR3. The D gene is left open where the match is weak. Clone size is stated in some rows and not others, as once, few, many or a class when expanded.

d_gene | j_gene | abundance | v_gene | CDR3nt | CDR3aa
- | TRBJ2-6 | once | TRBV5-5 | TGTGCCAGCAATGTCCTCTCTGGGGCCAACGTCCTGACTTTC | CASNVLSGANVLTF
- | TRBJ2-3 | - | TRBV18 | TGTGCCAGCTCACCCCCGGGACTCCCGGCAGATACGCAGTATTTT | CASSPPGLPADTQYF
- | TRBJ2-1 | few | TRBV6-2/TRBV6-3 | TGTGCCAGCAGACCTCGGGTAGCGGAGCACAATGAGCAGTTCTTC | CASRPRVAEHNEQFF
TRBD1 | TRBJ2-1 | many | TRBV5-1 | TGCGCCAGCAGCTTCTCACAGGGGGCTAAATACAATGAGCAGTTCTTC | CASSFSQGAKYNEQFF
- | TRBJ1-1 | few | TRBV3-1 | TGTGCCAGCAGCCCCCTGGGACGGCCGAACACTGAAGCTTTCTTT | CASSPLGRPNTEAFF
- | TRBJ2-1 | few | TRBV4-3 | TGCGCCAGCAGCCAAAGCTTAGGACCCTACAATGAGCAGTTCTTC | CASSQSLGPYNEQFF
TRBD2 | TRBJ2-5 | - | TRBV4-1 | TGCGCCAGCAGCCAAAAACCAACGACTAGCGGGAATGGAGAGACCCAGTACTTC | CASSQKPTTSGNGETQYF
TRBD1 | TRBJ2-1 | many | TRBV6-2/TRBV6-3 | TGTGCCAGCAGTCGACAGGGAAGCTACAATGAGCAGTTCTTC | CASSRQGSYNEQFF
- | TRBJ2-3 | many | TRBV4-3 | TGCGCCAGCAGCCAGGGACTACGGGACACCCGATCCCTTGATACGCAGTATTTT | CASSQGLRDTRSLDTQYF
TRBD1 | TRBJ1-2 | - | TRBV29-1 | TGCAGCGTTGAAGATCTAGGACAGGGGGTACATGGCTACACCTTC | CSVEDLGQGVHGYTF
TRBD2 | TRBJ2-1 | - | TRBV3-1 | TGTGCCAGCAGCTTAGGGACTAGCTCAGTCTATGAGCAGTTCTTC | CASSLGTSSVYEQFF
- | TRBJ2-5 | few | TRBV20-1 | TGCAGTGCTAGCCGGGACACCCAAGAGACCCAGTACTTC | CSASRDTQETQYF
TRBD2 | TRBJ2-2 | - | TRBV7-2 | TGTGCCAGCAGCTTAGGTCTCCTAGCGGGCGGGGAGCTGTTTTTT | CASSLGLLAGGELFF
- | TRBJ2-1 | many | TRBV3-1 | TGTGCCAGCAGCCAAGCTTCCAGGGGTAGGAATGAGCAGTTCTTC | CASSQASRGRNEQFF
TRBD2 | TRBJ2-7 | - | TRBV6-1 | TGTGCCAGCACCGGGACTAATACCTACGAGCAGTACTTC | CASTGTNTYEQYF
- | TRBJ2-5 | few | TRBV29-1 | TGCAGCGTTGAAGTAGGGATCCAGTACTTC | CSVEVGIQYF
TRBD2 | TRBJ2-3 | - | TRBV5-1 | TGCGCCAGCAGCTCATCGACTAGCGGGGGTGGGCCAGATACGCAGTATTTT | CASSSSTSGGGPDTQYF
- | TRBJ1-2 | many | TRBV12-3/TRBV12-4 | TGTGCCAGCAGTGAGAACTATGGCTACACCTTC | CASSENYGYTF
- | TRBJ2-4 | few | TRBV7-2 | TGTGCCAGCAGCTTAGTTAGAAACATTCAGTACTTC | CASSLVRNIQYF
- | TRBJ2-7 | few | TRBV5-1 | TGCGCCAGCAGCTTCGATCAGGGGAGGAACGAGCAGTACTTC | CASSFDQGRNEQYF
TRBD1 | TRBJ2-7 | few | TRBV20-1 | TGCAGTGCTAGACAACCGGGACAGGGTCCCTACGAGCAGTACTTC | CSARQPGQGPYEQYF
TRBD2 | TRBJ2-3 | many | TRBV24-1 | TGTGCCACCAGTAGCGGGGGGGCCTTGGATACGCAGTATTTT | CATSSGGALDTQYF
- | TRBJ1-1 | many | TRBV6-1 | TGTGCCAGCTCCCAAGCCGGGAACACTGAAGCTTTCTTT | CASSQAGNTEAFF
TRBD1 | TRBJ2-3 | few | TRBV20-1 | TGCAGTGCTAGATCCGGGACAGGACTAAGGCCCACAGATACGCAGTATTTT | CSARSGTGLRPTDTQYF
TRBD1 | TRBJ1-5 | many | TRBV12-3/TRBV12-4 | TGTGCCAGCAGTCTCGGACAGGGCACGAGCAATCAGCCCCAGCATTTT | CASSLGQGTSNQPQHF
- | TRBJ2-7 | many | TRBV29-1 | TGCAGCGTTGCTCGGCGGGACGTAACGTACGAGCAGTACTTC | CSVARRDVTYEQYF
- | TRBJ2-1 | few | TRBV20-1 | TGCAGTGCTAGAGATTTTGGCCAGGGGCGCTACAATGAGCAGTTCTTC | CSARDFGQGRYNEQFF
- | TRBJ2-7 | few | TRBV7-9 | TGTGCCAGCAGCTACCTACAGGGAGGAGCCCTCTCCTACGAGCAGTACTTC | CASSYLQGGALSYEQYF
TRBD1 | TRBJ2-7 | - | TRBV7-2 | TGTGCCAGCAGCCTGACCGGACAGGGGAAGCACGGCTTC | CASSLTGQGKHGF
TRBD1 | TRBJ2-1 | many | TRBV2 | TGTGCCAGCAGTGAACAGGGGGCTTCTGGCAATGAGCAGTTCTTC | CASSEQGASGNEQFF
TRBD2 | TRBJ2-4 | many | TRBV12-3/TRBV12-4 | TGTGCCAGCAGTTACCTTAGCGGGGGAGTTCGGGGAAACATTCAGTACTTC | CASSYLSGGVRGNIQYF
TRBD1 | TRBJ2-5 | - | TRBV7-8 | TGTGCCAGCAGCGGACAGGGGGGAGAGACCCAGTACTTC | CASSGQGGETQYF
TRBD1 | TRBJ2-7 | - | TRBV9 | TGTGCCAGCAGCGTAGTATCGGGACAGGGGGTGCACGAGCAGTACTTC | CASSVVSGQGVHEQYF
- | TRBJ2-3 | few | TRBV5-4 | TGTGCCAGCAGCTTAAGTGGCGGGCGACCTACCTCAGATACGCAGTATTTT | CASSLSGGRPTSDTQYF
TRBD1 | TRBJ2-1 | many | TRBV12-3/TRBV12-4 | TGTGCCAGCAGTCAATCGGACAGGACTGAGCAGTTCTTC | CASSQSDRTEQFF
- | TRBJ2-5 | few | TRBV7-9 | TGTGCCAGCAGCTCCGTGGAGGGAGCGCAAGAGACCCAGTACTTC | CASSSVEGAQETQYF
- | TRBJ2-4 | - | TRBV7-9 | TGTGCCAGCAGCCACGGGTCAGGGGTGGCCAAAAACATTCAGTACTTC | CASSHGSGVAKNIQYF
- | TRBJ2-4 | - | TRBV18 | TGTGCCAGCTCACCAACGGCAGGGGTGGAAAACATTCAGTACTTC | CASSPTAGVENIQYF
- | TRBJ2-2 | - | TRBV28 | TGTGCCAGCAACCTACTCGGGTCCGAAACCGGGGAGCTGTTTTTT | CASNLLGSETGELFF
- | TRBJ2-5 | few | TRBV6-1 | TGTGCCAGCAGTGCCAGGGCGGGGGAGACCCAGTACTTC | CASSARAGETQYF